These T cell receptor beta chains were read from a single sample in a study of blood T cell repertoires in COVID-19. Using immunoSEQ multiplex PCR, the repertoire was profiled, and TCRdb retains in-frame clones only, with some absent. The profile shows 85,000 to 120,000 clones, 76% of them singletons. The sample taken for sequencing was peripheral blood. These receptors all stem from a man older than 75 with COVID-19, enrolled during active disease. CDR3s leave out the opening cysteine and the closing phenylalanine or tryptophan.

cdr3_length j_call v_call cdr3_aa
14 TRBJ2-7 TRBV2 ASSDSGVGVSYEQY
11 TRBJ1-1 TRBV2 ASSDRVNTEAF
11 TRBJ2-3 TRBV29-1 SVGRGGPDTQY
12 TRBJ1-2 TRBV7-9 ASSTGTGWSGYT
14 TRBJ2-2 TRBV5-1 ASSSQGQGPTGELF
12 TRBJ1-4 TRBV6-5 ASRDRGTNEKLF
10 TRBJ2-7 TRBV19 ASSIQGNEQY
12 TRBJ1-5 TRBV2 ASTEQGDYQPQH
13 TRBJ2-2 TRBV7-2 ASSFVAGWTGELF
13 TRBJ2-5 TRBV13 ASSSGETGKETQY
14 TRBJ2-3 TRBV21-1 ASSKADSFRTDTQY
13 TRBJ1-3 TRBV30 AWSALDFSGNTIY
13 TRBJ2-5 TRBV19 ASSPGTPTLRTQY
13 TRBJ2-5 TRBV28 ASSPQGAEQETQY
15 TRBJ2-2 TRBV11-2 ASSSKLQDSYTGELF
12 TRBJ2-2 TRBV28 ASLGGSITGELF
12 TRBJ2-7 TRBV5-4 ASSQQRAPYEQY
12 TRBJ2-1 TRBV11-2 ASSIAGTINEQF
13 TRBJ1-1 TRBV3-1/TRBV3-2 ASSPVMGAGTEAF
11 TRBJ1-2 TRBV6-2/TRBV6-3 ASSYWDNAGYT
14 TRBJ1-2 TRBV3-1/TRBV3-2 ASSQDRTPGPGGYT
14 TRBJ2-7 TRBV18 ASSPSSGGIGDEQY
12 TRBJ1-2 TRBV5-1 ASRLTGAYYGYT
10 TRBJ1-1 TRBV12-3/TRBV12-4 ASREQNTEAF
11 TRBJ1-2 TRBV7-2 ASSLYENYGYT
11 TRBJ2-1 TRBV7-9 ASSSTRTGEQF
9 TRBJ2-1 TRBV19 ASRLWNEQF
14 TRBJ1-2 TRBV5-1 ASSLTSGQGNYGYT
13 TRBJ2-5 TRBV2 ASSEDRTGVGTQY
12 TRBJ2-7 TRBV15 ATSREDRVPEQY
11 TRBJ1-1 TRBV2 ASSEAGQGLAF
11 TRBJ1-2 TRBV24-1 ATSADSYAGYT
13 TRBJ2-7 TRBV6-2/TRBV6-3 ASSGGTARFYEQY
15 TRBJ2-2 TRBV30 AWSWGLADANTGELF
12 TRBJ2-2 TRBV4-1 ASSQGQVPGELF
10 TRBJ1-2 TRBV18 ASSPDSDGYT
11 TRBJ2-5 TRBV4-3 ASSQDGTTTQY
12 TRBJ1-1 TRBV7-9 ASSLDLRLTEAF
12 TRBJ1-1 TRBV3-1/TRBV3-2 ASSQATEGTEAF
10 TRBJ2-1 TRBV5-6 ASSSFDNEQF
13 TRBJ2-7 TRBV28 ASSRSGTSASEQY
12 TRBJ2-7 TRBV29-1 SVLPTGGRLEQY
14 TRBJ2-3 TRBV10-3 AISVGSGRDTDTQY
13 TRBJ1-2 TRBV15 ATSRDRSPGDGYT
10 TRBJ1-2 TRBV5-1 ASSLQGDGYT
17 TRBJ2-1 TRBV24-1 ATGGVEKTSDRFYNEQF
15 TRBJ2-6 TRBV21-1 ASMDRGLHSGANVLT
14 TRBJ2-1 TRBV5-6 ASSLAVSSSYNEQF
10 TRBJ2-3 TRBV30 AWRALAGGWY
13 TRBJ2-5 TRBV7-2 ASSPFGTGQETQY
14 TRBJ2-3 TRBV5-1 ASSLLLAASTDTQY
15 TRBJ2-2 TRBV28 ASIRGIRDRGPGELF
12 TRBJ2-5 TRBV2 ASRELTEEETQY
10 TRBJ2-3 TRBV7-9 ASSFIGDTQY